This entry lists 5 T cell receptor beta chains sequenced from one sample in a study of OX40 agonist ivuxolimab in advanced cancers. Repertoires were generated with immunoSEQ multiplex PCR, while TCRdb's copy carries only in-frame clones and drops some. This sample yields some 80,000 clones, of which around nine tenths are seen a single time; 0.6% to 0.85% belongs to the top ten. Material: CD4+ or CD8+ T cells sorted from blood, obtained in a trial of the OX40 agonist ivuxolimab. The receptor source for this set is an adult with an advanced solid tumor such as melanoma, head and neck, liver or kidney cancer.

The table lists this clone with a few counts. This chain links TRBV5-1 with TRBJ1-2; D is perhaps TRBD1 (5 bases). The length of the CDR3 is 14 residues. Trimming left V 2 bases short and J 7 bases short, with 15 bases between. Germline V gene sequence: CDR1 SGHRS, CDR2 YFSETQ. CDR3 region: CASSLKPGALGYTF. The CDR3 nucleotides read TGCGCCAGCAGCTTAAAACCCGGGGCCCTTGGCTACACCTTC.

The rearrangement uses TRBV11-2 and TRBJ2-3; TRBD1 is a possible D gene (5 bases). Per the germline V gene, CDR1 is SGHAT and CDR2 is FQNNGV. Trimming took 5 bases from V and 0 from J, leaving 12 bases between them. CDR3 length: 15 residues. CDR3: CASSLQTVSTDTQYF. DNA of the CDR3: TGTGCCAGCAGCCTTCAGACAGTTAGCACAGATACGCAGTATTTT.

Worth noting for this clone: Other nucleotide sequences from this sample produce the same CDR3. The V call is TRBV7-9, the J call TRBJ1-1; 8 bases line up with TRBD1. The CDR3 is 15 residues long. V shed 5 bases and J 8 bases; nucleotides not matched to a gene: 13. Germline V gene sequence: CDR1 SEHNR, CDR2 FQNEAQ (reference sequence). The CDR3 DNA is TGTGCCAGCAGCCAAACCGACAGGGGACGAAAAGAAGCTTTCTTT. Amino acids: CASSQTDRGRKEAFF. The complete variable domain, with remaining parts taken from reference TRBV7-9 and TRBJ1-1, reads DTGVSQNPRHKITKRGQNVTFRCDPISEHNRLYWYRQTLGQGPEFLTYFQNEAQLEKSRLLSDRFSAERPKGSFSTLEIQRTEQGDSAMYLCASSQTDRGRKEAFFGQGTRLTVV.

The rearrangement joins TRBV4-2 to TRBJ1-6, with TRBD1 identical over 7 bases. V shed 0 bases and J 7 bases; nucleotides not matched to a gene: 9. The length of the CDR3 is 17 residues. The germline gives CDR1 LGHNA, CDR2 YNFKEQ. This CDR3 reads CASSQDERDRENSPLHF. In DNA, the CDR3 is TGTGCCAGCAGCCAAGATGAACGGGACAGAGAGAATTCACCCCTCCACTTT.

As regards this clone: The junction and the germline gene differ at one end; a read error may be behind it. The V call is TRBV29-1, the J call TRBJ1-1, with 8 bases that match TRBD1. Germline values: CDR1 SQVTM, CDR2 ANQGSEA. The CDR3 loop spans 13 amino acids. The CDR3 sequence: CSARTDRGSEAFF. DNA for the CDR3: TGCAGCGCTCGAACAGACAGGGGTTCTGAGGCTTTCTTT.